Listed here are 15 T cell receptor beta chains from one sample, sequenced in a study of shared T cell receptors in the human thymus. The method was immunoSEQ multiplex PCR; TCRdb's version includes in-frame clones alone and lacks a portion of them. The table records roughly 700,000 clones, approximately 90% of them present only once. These records were also assigned to another study, of human thymus T cells.

The specimen sequenced was thymocytes. The receptors stem from a boy in the first two years of life with a congenital heart defect.

This clone showed up just a few times. The rearrangement joins TRBV5-4 to TRBJ1-3; D ambiguous. The CDR3 extends over 15 amino acids. V lost 0 bases and J 4 bases, leaving 11 bases between the germline ends. Germline CDR1 is SGHNT and CDR2 is YYREEE (reference sequence). CDR3 bases: TGTGCCAGCAGCTTGGATCCGGGGATAGGAAACACCATATATTTT. Translated: CASSLDPGIGNTIYF.

The V call is TRBV28, the J call TRBJ2-1; D perhaps matches TRBD1 (5 bases). Germline V gives CDR1 MDHEN, CDR2 SYDVKM. The germline V and J ends were trimmed by 5 bases and 0 bases, with 8 bases remaining between them. There are 14 residues in the CDR3. Here the CDR3 DNA reads TGTGCCAGCAGTACAGGATTCTCCTACAATGAGCAGTTCTTC. Its protein is CASSTGFSYNEQFF.

V gene TRBV11-3 combines with J gene TRBJ2-5; TRBD2 matches 10 bases. Germline values: CDR1 SGHNT, CDR2 YENEEA. The CDR3 length is 18 residues. Trimming removed 2 bases from V and 4 bases from J; junction bases left unmatched: 13. The CDR3 coding sequence is TGTGCCAGCAGCTTATTAGGGTGGCTAGCGGGAGCCTCAGAGACCCAGTACTTC. Its protein is CASSLLGWLAGASETQYF.

V is TRBV9 and J is TRBJ2-1; 11 bases map to TRBD2. Unmatched junction bases numbered 14, after V lost 4 bases and J lost 5 bases. The CDR3 has 18 amino acids. Per germline, CDR1 SGDLS and CDR2 YYNGEE. The CDR3 DNA is TGTGCCAGCAGCTACACCACTAGCGGGAGACCTCACGACAATGAGCAGTTCTTC. It translates to CASSYTTSGRPHDNEQFF.

This chain uses TRBV5-1 with TRBJ2-1, with D possibly TRBD2 on 7 matching bases. This CDR3 comprises 16 residues. Germline-derived CDR1 and CDR2 are SGHRS and YFSETQ. Trimming cost V 1 base and J 0 bases, with 11 bases left between them. CDR3 nucleotides: TGCGCCAGCAGCTTGTGGGGGGGCCGCTCCTACAATGAGCAGTTCTTC. This translates into CASSLWGGRSYNEQFF.

The V call is TRBV4-1, the J call TRBJ1-2; no definite D call. There are 17 residues in the CDR3. Germline assignment: CDR1 MGHRA and CDR2 YSYEKL. The germline V and J ends were trimmed by 0 bases and 4 bases, with 18 bases remaining between them. CDR3: CASSQEGRAAYGYGYTF. The CDR3 DNA sequence: TGCGCCAGCAGCCAAGAGGGGAGGGCAGCCTACGGCTATGGCTACACCTTC.

V is TRBV28 and J is TRBJ2-3; 8 nucleotides align to TRBD2. Trimming took 6 bases from V and 1 from J; bases not matched to a gene: 18. The CDR3 sequence is 19 residues long. The V gene's germline CDR1 is MDHEN and CDR2 SYDVKM. The CDR3 DNA reads TGTGCCAGCAGCCGACGACGGAGCGGGAGCTTTAAACGCACAGATACGCAGTATTTT. Encoded protein: CASSRRRSGSFKRTDTQYF.

This rearrangement joins TRBV6-5 to TRBJ2-7, with D possibly matching TRBD2 (5 bases). The CDR3 spans 16 residues. Germline V gene data show CDR1 as MNHEY and CDR2 as SVGAGI. V was cut by 0 bases and J by 2 bases, with 14 bases left in between. The CDR3 DNA sequence: TGTGCCAGCAGTTACTCACGAGGGTCGCCAACCTACGAGCAGTACTTC. Translated: CASSYSRGSPTYEQYF.

V usage is TRBV7-2 and J usage is TRBJ2-3, with 10 bases that match TRBD1. CDR1 SGHTA and CDR2 FQGNSA come from the germline V gene. Trimming at V came to 4 bases and at J to 4 bases, leaving 2 bases not matched to a gene. The CDR3 contains 14 residues. The CDR3 reads CASSSTGGSDTQYF. CDR3 DNA sequence: TGTGCCAGCAGCTCGACAGGGGGCTCAGATACGCAGTATTTT. Full variable domain (outside the CDR3, taken from reference TRBV7-2 and TRBJ2-3): GAGVSQSPSNKVTEKGKDVELRCDPISGHTALYWYRQSLGQGLEFLIYFQGNSAPDKSGLPSDRFSAERTGGSVSTLTIQRTQQEDSAVYLCASSSTGGSDTQYFGPGTRLTVL.

The V gene is TRBV18, the J gene TRBJ2-7; the match to TRBD1 covers 10 bases. CDR1 and CDR2 from the germline V gene are KGHSH and LQKENI. There are 17 residues in the CDR3. Trimming cost V 2 bases and J 3 bases; bases outside gene matches: 10. The CDR3 nucleotides read TGTGCCAGCTCACCATTCGGGGACAGGGGACCTCTCTACGAGCAGTACTTC. As protein: CASSPFGDRGPLYEQYF.

The chain uses TRBV25-1 and TRBJ2-3; D gene uncertain. The germline V and J ends were trimmed by 4 bases and 2 bases, with 10 bases remaining between them. CDR1 MGHDK and CDR2 SYGVNS come from the germline V gene. CDR3 size: 14 residues. CDR3 protein: CASSVSRHTDTQYF. In DNA, the CDR3 is TGTGCCAGCAGTGTTTCCAGGCACACAGATACGCAGTATTTT. The variable domain in full, with the rest retrieved from reference TRBV25-1 and TRBJ2-3, is EADIYQTPRYLVIGTGKKITLECSQTMGHDKMYWYQQDPGMELHLIHYSYGVNSTEKGDLSSESTVSRIRTEHFPLTLESARPSHTSQYLCASSVSRHTDTQYFGPGTRLTVL.

This rearrangement joins TRBV28 to TRBJ2-3, with TRBD1 matching 8 bases. Germline CDR1 reads MDHEN; CDR2 reads SYDVKM. The CDR3 is 19 residues long. Germline trimming cut 2 bases from V and 0 bases from J; bases unmatched to any gene: 13. CDR3 residues: CASSLKGRGHPPSTDTQYF. CDR3 nucleotide sequence: TGTGCCAGCAGTTTAAAGGGCAGGGGGCACCCCCCTAGCACAGATACGCAGTATTTT.

V usage is TRBV7-2 and J usage is TRBJ2-3; 7 bases map to TRBD2. Trimming at V came to 6 bases and at J to 4 bases, leaving 7 bases not matched to a gene. CDR3 size: 14 residues. Germline V gene data show CDR1 as SGHTA and CDR2 as FQGNSA. In DNA, the CDR3 is TGTGCCAGCAGGGGTGGGGCGGGAGCAGATACGCAGTATTTT. It yields the protein CASRGGAGADTQYF.

The chain is built from TRBV2 and TRBJ2-7; 9 bases align to TRBD2. The germline V gene has CDR1 SNHLY and CDR2 FYNNEI. J was trimmed by 6 bases and V by 5 bases; bases with no gene match: 14. The CDR3 length is 16 residues. CDR3 sequence (DNA): TGTGCCAGCAGTCTAGAAGGGGCGGGAGGGCCGTTCGAGCAGTACTTC. Residues: CASSLEGAGGPFEQYF.

This clone was counted a single time. V usage is TRBV5-4 and J usage is TRBJ2-5, with 16 bases that match TRBD2. Trimming removed 5 bases from V and 2 bases from J; junction bases left unmatched: 9. The CDR3 is made up of 18 amino acids. Germline values: CDR1 SGHNT, CDR2 YYREEE (reference sequence). The CDR3 here is CASSSGTSGRGGQETQYF. The DNA of the CDR3 is TGTGCCAGCAGTTCCGGGACTAGCGGGAGGGGGGGTCAAGAGACCCAGTACTTC.